This T cell receptor beta chain was captured in a study of T-cell reconstitution after alpha-beta-depleted transplantation in children. Study results and limitations: A year post-transplant, T-cell counts and diversity derived mostly from newly produced T cells. From surviving recipient T cells and thymic progenitors came the high day-60 TCRbeta diversity observed in some patients. Expanded graft clones numbering several hundred reportedly gave rise to alpha-beta T cells about two months after transplant.

A library of TCRbeta sequences, prepared with unique molecular identifiers, was generated. One entry per CDR3 protein results from TCRdb running MiXCR on the PCR reads. There are about 98,000 distinct CDR3 sequences in the sample; 23% occur only once, and over 20% lies in the top ten. Germline CDR1 is MDHEN and CDR2 is SYDVKM. Deletions cut 5 bases from V and 2 bases from J, with 30 bases between. This CDR3 comprises 20 residues. A remark on this clonotype: Its antigen is as yet unknown.

The chain carries TRBV28 and TRBJ2-5; D is perhaps TRBD1 (7 bases). Specimen: PBMCs, collected before TCRalphabeta/CD19-depleted stem cell transplant. The sequence was obtained from a boy aged 2 to 9 with acute lymphoblastic leukemia, due to receive a stem cell transplant. CDR3 nucleotides: TGTGCCAGCAGTACAGGGGCCAGGCCTCTAGTGGAGGGGCCTCAAGAGACCCAGTACTTC. Translated, it gives CASSTGARPLVEGPQETQYF.